The 19 T cell receptor beta chains listed next were all sequenced from one sample in a study of cytomegalovirus exposure and HLA in healthy donors. A multiplex PCR was run with 60 Vbeta primers and 13 Jbeta primers. Sequenced by immunoSEQ multiplex PCR; TCRdb stores in-frame clones only, minus some. Of tens of thousands of clones in the sample, about three fifths were seen once. Input material: PBMCs. The receptors here all came from a man over 45 in good health and CMV-seropositive.

V gene TRBV7-9 combines with J gene TRBJ2-1, with 9 bases identical to TRBD2. After removal of 6 bases from V and 4 bases from J, the junction contained 10 bases not matched to a gene. This CDR3 contains 16 residues. Germline loops: CDR1 SEHNR, CDR2 FQNEAQ (reference sequence). The CDR3, as DNA: TGTGCCAGCAGTATCCCGGGACTAGCAGAATACAATGAGCAGTTCTTC. Translation gives CASSIPGLAEYNEQFF.

The gene calls are TRBV2 and TRBJ2-5; D may be TRBD1 (6 bases). The CDR3 sequence is 15 residues long. Per the germline V gene, CDR1 is SNHLY and CDR2 is FYNNEI. V lost 7 bases and J lost 2, with 17 bases in between. CDR3 in amino acids: CASIQTGTRQETQYF. The CDR3 bases are TGTGCCAGCATTCAGACCGGGACAAGACAAGAGACCCAGTACTTC. The complete variable domain, with remaining parts taken from reference TRBV2 and TRBJ2-5, reads EPEVTQTPSHQVTQMGQEVILRCVPISNHLYFYWYRQILGQKVEFLVSFYNNEISEKSEIFDDQFSVERPDGSNFTLKIRSTKLEDSAMYFCASIQTGTRQETQYFGPGTRLLVL.

This clone was recorded a few times. The chain combines TRBV5-6 with TRBJ1-1, with 9 bases aligning to TRBD1. The V segment lost 4 bases and the J segment 4 bases; nucleotides outside the gene matches: 5. Germline V gives CDR1 SGHDT, CDR2 YYEEEE. The CDR3 consists of 14 residues. CDR3 loop: CASSTGTGTTEAFF. DNA of the CDR3: TGTGCCAGCAGCACCGGGACAGGGACCACTGAAGCTTTCTTT.

The chain is built from TRBV20-1 and TRBJ2-1; D gene uncertain. V was clipped by 6 bases and J by 10 bases, with 13 bases between them. The length of the CDR3 is 11 residues. From germline, CDR1 is DFQATT and CDR2 SNEGSKA (reference sequence). CDR3 amino acids: CSAVLPVEQFF. DNA for the CDR3: TGCAGTGCGGTACTCCCGGTGGAGCAGTTCTTC.

The V gene is TRBV28, the J gene TRBJ1-6, with 7 bases identical to TRBD1. The CDR3 sequence is 16 residues long. V lost 6 bases, J lost 3 bases, and 8 bases stayed unmatched. Germline values: CDR1 MDHEN, CDR2 SYDVKM. The CDR3 loop is CASREGTARYNSPLHF. CDR3 nucleotides: TGTGCCAGCAGAGAGGGGACAGCCCGCTATAATTCACCCCTCCACTTT.

This clone has just a few counts. The rearrangement joins TRBV6-1 to TRBJ1-1; 12 nucleotides match TRBD1. Losses at the gene ends were 7 bases for V and 4 bases for J; bases not matched to a gene: 1. Germline V gives CDR1 MNHNS, CDR2 SASEGT. This CDR3 region has 13 residues. The CDR3 region is CASKGQGATEAFF. The CDR3 nucleotides read TGTGCCAGCAAGGGACAGGGGGCCACTGAAGCTTTCTTT.

The chain recombines TRBV30 with TRBJ1-2; D remains unclear. V was shortened by 1 base and J by 9 bases, with 15 bases between the two germline ends. This CDR3 spans 13 amino acids. Germline V gene sequence: CDR1 GTSNPN, CDR2 SVGIG (reference sequence). CDR3 coding DNA: TGTGCCTGGAGTGACGGACTCTTGTCCAGCTACACCTTC. It specifies CAWSDGLLSSYTF.

Concerning this clone: The sample carries other DNA sequences with the same CDR3. The chain recombines TRBV7-8 with TRBJ1-5, with no clear D. The CDR3 runs to 14 residues. Germline lookup yields CDR1 SGHVS and CDR2 FQNEAQ. The ends were cut back, 4 bases at V and 3 bases at J, with 10 bases in the middle. CDR3 sequence (DNA): TGTGCCAGCAGCTCCGGCAGACACAATCAGCCCCAGCATTTT. This codes for CASSSGRHNQPQHF. Filled out from reference TRBV7-8 and TRBJ1-5, the complete variable domain reads GAGVSQSPRYKVAKRGQDVALRCDPISGHVSLFWYQQALGQGPEFLTYFQNEAQLDKSGLPSDRFFAERPEGSVSTLKIQRTQQEDSAVYLCASSSGRHNQPQHFGDGTRLSIL.

The rearrangement uses TRBV10-2 and TRBJ2-7; 10 bases are shared with TRBD2. The germline V gene encodes CDR1 WSHSY and CDR2 SAAADI. There are 11 residues in the CDR3. V trimming: 8 bases; J trimming: 6 bases; junction bases outside the gene matches: 1. CDR3 bases: TGCGCCAGCTTAGCGGGAGGCGAGCAGTACTTC. It translates to CASLAGGEQYF.

The rearrangement uses TRBV5-4 and TRBJ1-2; unclear D gene. The length of the CDR3 is 13 residues. Germline CDR1 and CDR2: SGHNT and YYREEE (reference sequence). Deletions cut 2 bases from V and 2 bases from J, with 7 bases between. CDR3 bases: TGTGCCAGCAGCTTACCCGGGAACTATGGCTACACCTTC. Translation gives CASSLPGNYGYTF.

This clone was seen only a few times. The gene calls are TRBV10-3 and TRBJ2-7, with D possibly being TRBD2 (7 bases). Trimming removed 6 bases from V and 0 bases from J, with 15 bases in between. The CDR3 extends over 15 amino acids. Germline V gene lookup returns CDR1 ENHRY and CDR2 SYGVKD. CDR3 in amino acids: CAIRGGGQGSYEQYF. CDR3 DNA: TGTGCCATCAGGGGAGGGGGGCAGGGCTCCTACGAGCAGTACTTC.

The chain carries TRBV30 and TRBJ2-1; D remains ambiguous. The germline V and J ends were trimmed by 2 bases and 4 bases, with 12 bases remaining between them. The CDR3 loop spans 14 amino acids. Germline values: CDR1 GTSNPN, CDR2 SVGIG (reference sequence). In DNA, the CDR3 is TGTGCCTGGAGTCTAACACTAAGTTACAATGAGCAGTTCTTC. The encoded protein is CAWSLTLSYNEQFF.

The genes are TRBV5-6 and TRBJ1-5, with D possibly matching TRBD1 (6 bases). The CDR3 runs 16 residues. From germline, CDR1 is SGHDT and CDR2 YYEEEE. Trimming cost V 4 bases and J 1 base, with 15 bases left between them. CDR3: CASSRTADPSNQPQHF. In DNA form, the CDR3 reads TGTGCCAGCAGCCGGACAGCCGACCCGAGCAATCAGCCCCAGCATTTT.

The CDR3 loop reads CASSQEAASQLANYGYTF. CDR3 bases: TGCGCCAGCAGCCAAGAGGCCGCTAGTCAGCTGGCTAACTATGGCTACACCTTC. The chain is built from TRBV4-3 and TRBJ1-2; D gene ambiguous. The CDR3 is made up of 18 amino acids. The V gene lost 0 bases and the J gene lost 0 bases, with 17 bases spanning the gap. Germline assignment: CDR1 LGHNA and CDR2 YSLEER.

V usage is TRBV5-6 and J usage is TRBJ1-1; D perhaps matches TRBD1 (5 bases). CDR1 is SGHDT and CDR2 is YYEEEE in the germline V gene. This CDR3 has 14 residues. Trimming took off 3 bases at V and 1 base at J, with 10 bases between the two ends. The CDR3 DNA is TGTGCCAGCAGCTCGGGACTCGGGAACACTGAAGCTTTCTTT. Residues: CASSSGLGNTEAFF.

This chain joins TRBV30 and TRBJ1-5, with TRBD1 identical over 7 bases. Germline lookup yields CDR1 GTSNPN and CDR2 SVGIG (reference sequence). CDR3 length equals 12 residues. The V gene end was trimmed by 2 bases and the J gene end by 12 bases; junction bases not matched to a gene: 7. In DNA form, the CDR3 reads TGTGCCTGGAGTCCAACAGACAGGGACCAGCATTTT. It encodes CAWSPTDRDQHF. Combining the CDR3 with reference TRBV30 and TRBJ1-5 gives the whole variable domain SQTIHQWPATLVQPVGSPLSLECTVEGTSNPNLYWYRQAAGRGLQLLFYSVGIGQISSEVPQNLSASRPQDRQFILSSKKLLLSDSGFYLCAWSPTDRDQHFGDGTRLSIL.

V and J are TRBV6-1 and TRBJ2-7; 10 bases line up with TRBD1. The CDR3 runs 14 residues. The J segment lost 5 bases and the V segment lost 6 bases, leaving 7 bases of the junction unmatched. Germline loops: CDR1 MNHNS, CDR2 SASEGT. The CDR3 protein is CASRQTGGGHEQYF. The DNA for the CDR3 is TGTGCCAGCAGGCAGACAGGGGGCGGGCACGAGCAGTACTTC.

The V gene is TRBV6-1, the J gene TRBJ2-7; D is perhaps TRBD2 (6 bases). The CDR3 is made up of 14 amino acids. Germline V gene sequence: CDR1 MNHNS, CDR2 SASEGT. V dropped 6 bases and J dropped 3 bases, with 15 bases sitting between them. For the CDR3, the DNA is TGTGCCAGCAGGCAAGACGGGACTCTCTACGAGCAGTACTTC. Its protein product is CASRQDGTLYEQYF.

A few counts support this clone. The chain joins TRBV28 to TRBJ2-1; D possibly corresponds to TRBD1 (6 bases). The CDR3 runs to 15 residues. The germline V and J ends were trimmed by 5 bases and 5 bases, with 16 bases remaining between them. CDR1 and CDR2 (germline): MDHEN, SYDVKM. The CDR3 spells CASSPPGTLNNEQFF. CDR3 nucleotide sequence: TGTGCCAGCAGTCCCCCCGGGACACTGAACAATGAGCAGTTCTTC.